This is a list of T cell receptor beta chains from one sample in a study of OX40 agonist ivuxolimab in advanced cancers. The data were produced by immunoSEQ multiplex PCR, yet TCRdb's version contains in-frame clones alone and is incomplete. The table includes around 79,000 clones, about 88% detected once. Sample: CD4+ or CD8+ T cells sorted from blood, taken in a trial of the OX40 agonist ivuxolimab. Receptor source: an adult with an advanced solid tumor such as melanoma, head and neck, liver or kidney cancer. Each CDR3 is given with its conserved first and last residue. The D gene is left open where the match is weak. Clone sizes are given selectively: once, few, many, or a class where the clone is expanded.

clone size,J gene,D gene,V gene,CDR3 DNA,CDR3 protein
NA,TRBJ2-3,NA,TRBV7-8,TGTGCCAGCAGGATGACCTTAAGAGAAAGGGGAGGCACAGATACGCAGTATTTT,CASRMTLRERGGTDTQYF
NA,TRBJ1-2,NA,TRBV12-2,TGTGCAAGTCGTTCCGTTACAGGGGTAAACTATGGCTACACCTTC,CASRSVTGVNYGYTF
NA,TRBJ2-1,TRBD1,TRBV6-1,TGTGCCAGCAGTGGGCCGGGGGACAGGGGAGTGAGCTCCTACAATGAGCAGTTCTTC,CASSGPGDRGVSSYNEQFF
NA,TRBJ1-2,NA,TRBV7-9,TGTGCCAGCAGCTTAGCCGCGGGCGGCAATTATGCGGGCTACACCTTC,CASSLAAGGNYAGYTF
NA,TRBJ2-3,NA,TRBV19,TGTGCCAGTAGTATGGCCGGGGTCACAGATACGCAGTATTTT,CASSMAGVTDTQYF
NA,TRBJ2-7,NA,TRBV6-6,TGTGCCAGCAGTTACTCAAACAGGGGACTATACGAGCAGTACTTC,CASSYSNRGLYEQYF
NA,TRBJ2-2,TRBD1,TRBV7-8,TGTGCCAGCAAGCCCGACAGGGGCAAGGGTGGCACCGGGGAGCTGTTTTTT,CASKPDRGKGGTGELFF
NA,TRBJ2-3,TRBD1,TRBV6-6,TGTGCCAGCAGTTCCGGACAGGGTGGCACAGATACGCAGTATTTT,CASSSGQGGTDTQYF
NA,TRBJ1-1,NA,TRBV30,TGTGCCTGGAGTGGCCCGTATACGCACATAGTCAACACTGAAGCTTTCTTT,CAWSGPYTHIVNTEAFF
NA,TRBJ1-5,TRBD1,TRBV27,TGTGCCAGCAGAAAACTCCAGGGGGCGCGAAATCAGCCCCAGCATTTT,CASRKLQGARNQPQHF
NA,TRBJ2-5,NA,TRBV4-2,TGTGCCAGCAGCCAAGAAGCGAACGGGGAGACCCAGTACTTC,CASSQEANGETQYF
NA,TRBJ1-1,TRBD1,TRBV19,TGTGCCACCGGGACAGGGGGAGCTTTCTTT,CATGTGGAFF
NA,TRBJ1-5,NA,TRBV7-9,TGTGCCAGCAGCCGGGGGGATCAGCCCCAGCATTTT,CASSRGDQPQHF
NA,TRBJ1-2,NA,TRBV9,TGTGCCAGCAGCTTTCAACCGGGACAAGTATATGGCTACACCTTC,CASSFQPGQVYGYTF
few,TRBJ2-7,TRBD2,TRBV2,TGTGCCAGCAGGCGGGGGATAAAGCAGTACTTC,CASRRGIKQYF
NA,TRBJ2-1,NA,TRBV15,TGTGCCACCAGCAGAGATCTCGAGCGTGAGCAGTTCTTC,CATSRDLEREQFF
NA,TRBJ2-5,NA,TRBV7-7,TGTGCTAGCAGCCCCACGTACCAAGAGACCCAGTACTTC,CASSPTYQETQYF
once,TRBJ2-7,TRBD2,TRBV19,TGTGCCAGTAGTACTTTACTAGCGGGAGGTCACTACGAGCAGTACTTC,CASSTLLAGGHYEQYF
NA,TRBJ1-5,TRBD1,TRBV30,TGTGCCTGGGAAAGACAGGGGGGAAATCAGCCCCAGCATTTT,CAWERQGGNQPQHF
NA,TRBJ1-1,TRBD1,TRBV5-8,TGTGCCAGCAGCCTCCGGGACAGGAACACTGAAGCTTTCTTT,CASSLRDRNTEAFF
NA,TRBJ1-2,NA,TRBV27,TGTGCCAGCAGTTTAGGTCCATATTATGGCTACACCTTC,CASSLGPYYGYTF
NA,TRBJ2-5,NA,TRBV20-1,TGCAGTGCGCAGAGTGGGGAGACCCAGTACTTC,CSAQSGETQYF
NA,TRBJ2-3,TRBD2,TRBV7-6,TGTGCCAGCAGCCGGACTAGCGGGAGAAGCACAGATACGCAGTATTTT,CASSRTSGRSTDTQYF
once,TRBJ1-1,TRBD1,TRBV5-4,TGTGCCAGCAGCCCAGGGGGTAAGTGGGCGAACACTGAAGCTTTCTTT,CASSPGGKWANTEAFF
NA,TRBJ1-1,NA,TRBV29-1,TGCAGCGTTCGAGAGGGGGTTAGCTCCTATGAAGCTTTCTTT,CSVREGVSSYEAFF
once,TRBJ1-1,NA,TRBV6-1,TGTGCCAGCAGTTCGGGGTTAGACACTGAAGCTTTCTTT,CASSSGLDTEAFF
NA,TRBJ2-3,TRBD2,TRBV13,TGTGCCAGCAGCTTATTTGGCGGGAGAGGGGATACGCAGTATTTT,CASSLFGGRGDTQYF
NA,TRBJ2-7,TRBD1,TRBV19,TGTGCCAGTAGTCCACGGACAGGGGGCGGTTTTGGTAGCTACGAGCAGTACTTC,CASSPRTGGGFGSYEQYF
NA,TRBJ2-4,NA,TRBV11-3,TGTGCCAGCAGCTTAGGAGGCATCGAAAACATTCAGTACTTC,CASSLGGIENIQYF
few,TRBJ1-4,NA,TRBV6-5,TGTGCCAGCAGTCCGAGCTTAACTAATGAAAAACTGTTTTTT,CASSPSLTNEKLFF
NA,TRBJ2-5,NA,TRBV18,TGTGCCAGCTCACCAGGGGTCGGGGAGACCCAGTACTTC,CASSPGVGETQYF
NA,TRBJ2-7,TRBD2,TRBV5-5,TGTGCCAGCAGTTCCCCTAGCGGGAGTAACGAGCAGTACTTC,CASSSPSGSNEQYF
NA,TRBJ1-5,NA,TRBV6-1,TGTGCCAGCAGTGAACCTGGAGGGGGTAGCAATCAGCCCCAGCATTTT,CASSEPGGGSNQPQHF
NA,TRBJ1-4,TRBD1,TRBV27,TGTGCCAGCAGTTTAACTGGGACAGGGGGGAAAAAACTGTTTTTT,CASSLTGTGGKKLFF
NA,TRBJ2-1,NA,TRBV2,TGTGCCAGCAACCCTTTGAGGGGGGCCTCCGACAATGAGCAGTTCTTC,CASNPLRGASDNEQFF
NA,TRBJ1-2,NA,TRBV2,TGTGCCAGCAGTGAATTGACTCTTGTCTATGGCTACACCTTC,CASSELTLVYGYTF
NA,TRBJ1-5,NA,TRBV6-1,TGTGCCAGCAGTGAAGTCAATCAGCCCCAGCATTTT,CASSEVNQPQHF
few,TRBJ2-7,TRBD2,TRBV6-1,TGTGCCAGCAGTGAGACTAGCGGGAGTTTCGAGCAGTACTTC,CASSETSGSFEQYF
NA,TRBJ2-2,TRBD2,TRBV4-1,TGCGCCAGCAGCCAAGTGCCGACTAGCGGCACCGGGGAGCTGTTTTTT,CASSQVPTSGTGELFF